The rows below give T cell receptor beta chains drawn from one sample of a study of cytomegalovirus exposure and HLA in healthy donors. Assay: immunoSEQ multiplex PCR; the TCRdb copy retains only in-frame clones and omits some. The table has 150,000 to 170,000 clones, approximately 80% seen once; the top ten hold over 5%. The material sequenced was PBMCs. These receptors were obtained from a woman between 40 and 55 years old in good health and CMV-seropositive. The CDR3 runs from the conserved cysteine through the conserved F or W. Fields, in order: clone size, D gene, J gene, V gene, CDR3 DNA, CDR3 protein. The D gene is left open where the match is weak. The size field is filled for only some rows; it gives once, few, many or a size class.

>.|TRBD2|TRBJ2-5|TRBV11-2
TGTGCCAGCAGCGTCACCGCGGGGGTAGAGACCCAGTACTTC
CASSVTAGVETQYF
>.|.|TRBJ2-7|TRBV5-5
TGTGCCAGCAGCCCGCGCCTTTTCTTTAGCGGAGTTCCCTACGAGCAGTACTTC
CASSPRLFFSGVPYEQYF
>.|TRBD2|TRBJ2-7|TRBV2
TGTGCCAGCAGTCTCGGAGCGGGAGGAGCCTACGAGCAGTACTTC
CASSLGAGGAYEQYF
>.|.|TRBJ2-2|TRBV19
TGTGCCAGTAGTATAGTCGGCACCGGGGAGCTGTTTTTT
CASSIVGTGELFF
>.|.|TRBJ2-6|TRBV9
TGTGCCAGCAGCGTAGCTTGGGCAGGGACTGGGGCCAACGTCCTGACTTTC
CASSVAWAGTGANVLTF
>.|TRBD2|TRBJ2-5|TRBV7-3
TGTGCCAGCAGCCCAGGACTAGCGAAGACCCAGTACTTC
CASSPGLAKTQYF
>.|TRBD1|TRBJ1-2|TRBV11-3
TGTGCCAGCAGCTTAGCCCCGGGCAGGGGGTCCTATGGCTACACCTTC
CASSLAPGRGSYGYTF
>.|TRBD2|TRBJ2-2|TRBV4-1
TGCGCCAGCAGCCCTCTAGCGGGTGGACGGCGAACCGGGGAGCTGTTTTTT
CASSPLAGGRRTGELFF
>few|TRBD2|TRBJ2-7|TRBV5-1
TGCGCCAGCAGCTTGAACGATCGGACTAGCGGGAGTAAAGGCGAGCAGTACTTC
CASSLNDRTSGSKGEQYF
>.|.|TRBJ1-1|TRBV7-9
TGTGCCAGCTCCCCACGGGGGGAGAACACTGAAGCTTTCTTT
CASSPRGENTEAFF
>.|.|TRBJ1-5|TRBV7-2
TGTGCCAGCAGCGTAACAGGAGAGTACTATCAGCCCCAGCATTTT
CASSVTGEYYQPQHF
>.|TRBD1|TRBJ2-7|TRBV6-5
TGTGCCAGCCGGGCCGGGACAGGGGGGTACGAGCAGTACTTC
CASRAGTGGYEQYF
>.|TRBD1|TRBJ2-5|TRBV7-9
TGTGCCAGCAGCTTAGCTAGGGGGCCCAAACAGGGGCGGGAGACCCAGTACTTC
CASSLARGPKQGRETQYF
>.|.|TRBJ1-1|TRBV30
TGTGCCTGGGGGACACGAGGCGCTGAAGCTTTCTTT
CAWGTRGAEAFF
>.|TRBD1|TRBJ1-1|TRBV7-9
TGTGCCAGCAGCTGGCCGACAGGGCGCCTCGAAGTTTCCACTGAAGCTTTCTTT
CASSWPTGRLEVSTEAFF
>once|TRBD1|TRBJ1-1|TRBV28
TGTGCCAGCAGTCGGACAGGGGGCTACACTGAAGCTTTCTTT
CASSRTGGYTEAFF
>.|.|TRBJ2-1|TRBV5-1
TGCGCCAGCAGCTTGGCCCCCAACAATGAGCAGTTCTTC
CASSLAPNNEQFF
>.|TRBD1|TRBJ2-3|TRBV18
TGTGCCAGCTCACCGATTCCGGGACAGGGACCAGATACGCAGTATTTT
CASSPIPGQGPDTQYF
>.|TRBD1|TRBJ1-2|TRBV27
TGTGCCAGCAGTTTATTGGCAGGGGGCGACTATGGCTACACCTTC
CASSLLAGGDYGYTF
>.|TRBD1|TRBJ1-1|TRBV29-1
TGCAGCGTTGCGGAGGGGGCGGCGGAAGCTTTCTTT
CSVAEGAAEAFF
>.|.|TRBJ2-7|TRBV12-2
TGTGCAAGTCGCTTGGGACTTCTCCCGCCTTACGAGCAGTACTTC
CASRLGLLPPYEQYF
>.|TRBD2|TRBJ2-1|TRBV6-6
TGTGCCAGCAGTTCGGCGGGAGGGGGGTCCTACAATGAGCAGTTCTTC
CASSSAGGGSYNEQFF
>once|TRBD1|TRBJ1-5|TRBV7-2
TGTGCCAGCAGCTCCGGGACAGTTAGCAATCAGCCCCAGCATTTT
CASSSGTVSNQPQHF
>.|.|TRBJ2-7|TRBV4-1
TGCGCCAGCAGCCAAGATCTCGGACTACCGGGGAGCGAGCAGTACTTC
CASSQDLGLPGSEQYF
>.|.|TRBJ2-7|TRBV27
TGTGCCAGCAGTTTAGGGGTAGTAGGGCAGGGAATCTACGAGCAGTACTTC
CASSLGVVGQGIYEQYF
>.|.|TRBJ1-1|TRBV11-2
TGTGCCAGCAGCTTAGAACCGGTCCCTAACACTGAAGCTTTCTTT
CASSLEPVPNTEAFF
>.|TRBD1|TRBJ2-7|TRBV6-1
TGTGCCAGCAGTGCCGGGACAGGCTCCTACGAGCAGTACTTC
CASSAGTGSYEQYF
>.|.|TRBJ1-1|TRBV14
TGTGCCAGCAGCTTCGGACAGACCACTGAAGCTTTCTTT
CASSFGQTTEAFF
>.|.|TRBJ2-1|TRBV2
TGTGCCAGCACCAGCAGGGCAGGGAACTACTACAATGAGCAGTTCTTC
CASTSRAGNYYNEQFF